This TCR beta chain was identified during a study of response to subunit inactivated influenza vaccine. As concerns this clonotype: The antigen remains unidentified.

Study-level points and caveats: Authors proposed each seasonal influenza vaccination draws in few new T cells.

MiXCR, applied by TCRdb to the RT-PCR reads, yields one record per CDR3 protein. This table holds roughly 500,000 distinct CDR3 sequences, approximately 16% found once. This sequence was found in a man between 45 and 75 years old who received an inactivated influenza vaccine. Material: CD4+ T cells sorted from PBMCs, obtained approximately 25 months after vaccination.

DNA for the CDR3: TGTGCCAGCAGCCAAGCCCGGGAAACGCAGTATTTT. It translates to CASSQARETQYF. This rearrangement joins TRBV3-1 to TRBJ2-3, with TRBD2 as a possible D gene (5 bases). This CDR3 is built from 12 residues. V was shortened by 1 base and J by 9 bases, with 8 bases between the two germline ends. Germline lookup yields CDR1 LGHDT and CDR2 YNNKEL (reference sequence).